The 3 T cell receptor beta chains in this list originate from one sample, sequenced in a study of chemoradiotherapy in HPV16-positive cancers. The data were produced by immunoSEQ multiplex PCR, yet TCRdb's version contains in-frame clones alone and is incomplete. The sample includes almost 15,000 clones, about 91% of them seen just once. Sequenced here: blood, sampled from a patient who underwent chemoradiotherapy. The receptors were sampled from a human donor with HPV-associated anogenital cancer.

The gene calls are TRBV7-9 and TRBJ1-1; a weak D match, TRBD1 (6 bases). This CDR3 comprises 15 residues. V shed 5 bases and J shed 0 bases, with 13 bases lying between them. Germline CDR1 is SEHNR and CDR2 is FQNEAQ (reference sequence). CDR3 sequence: CASSLMTGMNTEAFF. The CDR3 DNA follows: TGTGCCAGCAGCCTAATGACAGGAATGAACACTGAAGCTTTCTTT. Supplemented by reference TRBV7-9 and TRBJ1-1, the full variable domain reads DTGVSQNPRHKITKRGQNVTFRCDPISEHNRLYWYRQTLGQGPEFLTYFQNEAQLEKSRLLSDRFSAERPKGSFSTLEIQRTEQGDSAMYLCASSLMTGMNTEAFFGQGTRLTVV.

The chain couples TRBV29-1 to TRBJ2-7; maybe TRBD1 (5 bases). CDR1 is SQVTM, CDR2 ANQGSEA, per germline. CDR3 size: 13 residues. Trimming took off 7 bases at V and 4 bases at J, with 17 bases between the two ends. In DNA, the CDR3 is TGCAGCGCAGGGCGGCAGTATGGATACGAGCAGTACTTC. Encoded protein: CSAGRQYGYEQYF.

J is TRBJ2-7 and V is TRBV6-1; 9 bases fit TRBD2. V was clipped by 3 bases and J by 2 bases; unmatched bases: 5. This CDR3 has 15 residues. CDR1 and CDR2 (germline): MNHNS, SASEGT. CDR3 nucleotides: TGTGCCAGCAGTGACTTTGCGGGAGGGCCCTACGAGCAGTACTTC. Amino acids: CASSDFAGGPYEQYF.